The sequence of this T cell receptor (beta chain) was determined in a study (dated by TCRdb to between 2015 and 2016). Some background on the complete study: The study set out to test whether tumor-infiltrating Tregs in breast cancer get recruited from blood Tregs or are instead converted in situ from other CD4+ T cell subsets.

To purify naive CD4+ T cells, the Miltenyi Naive CD4+ T Cell Isolation kit was used, and CD25 microbeads served to deplete Tregs. Tregs, naive and memory CD4+ T cells from tumor, blood and ipsilateral draining lymph nodes of a few breast cancer patients underwent full-length TCR alpha and beta sequencing. Tumor tissue, along with lymph nodes from ipsilateral axillary dissection, was perfused with PBS, minced, and then digested using collagenase I and hyaluronidase. Sorted cell populations were confirmed by FACS to exceed 90% purity. This clonotype was seen only a few times. It lacks a known antigen. The input lacks base qualities; no much larger clone sits a single base away. The CDR3 goes from the cysteine to the phenylalanine over 17 residues. Kept here is only the CDR3 DNA, which spans 51 bases and is read in frame from base 1. Germline trimming: 2 bases from V, 7 bases from J; junction bases outside gene matches: 14. Looking up the germline V gene yields CDR1 SGDLS and CDR2 YYNGEE.

Overall study results and their limits: The greatest overlap of tumor-infiltrating Treg TCR alpha and beta sequences was with tumor naive CD4+ T cells, followed next by blood naive CD4+ T cells. Tumor memory CD4+ T cell TCR gene usage clustered with blood and lymph node memory CD4+ cells and lymph node naive CD4+ cells. Validation in the larger cohort was restricted to a single TCR beta V-J rearrangement rather than whole repertoires.

Full-length TCR variable regions were amplified by 5' RACE PCR using constant-region reverse primers, and then by semi-nested PCR using Nested Universal Primer A. Using the ReliaPrep RNA Cell Miniprep System, total RNA was extracted, and the SMARTer RACE 5'/3' Kit was then used to reverse transcribe the RNA into 5'RACE-ready cDNA. Multiplex adaptors were used to barcode full-length TCR alpha and beta libraries, and the barcoded libraries were sequenced on an Illumina MiSeq. In the paper's pipeline: Sequencing data were pooled across the five patients for each of nine subset-tissue groups and compared by unsupervised clustering of TCR gene usage. Repertoire similarity was calculated with the Morisita-Horn index, weighting shared sequences by their contribution to each repertoire. TCRdb reanalyzed the raw reads on its own, using fastp at Q25 for trimming and MiXCR for clone calling, and kept in-frame beta chains. A single entry per CDR3 protein holds the most common genes and DNA from its merged rows. These V and J calls originate from TCRdb's pipeline instead of the authors' own analysis. Across this sample there are fewer than 65,000 distinct CDR3 sequences, with approximately 29% seen only once. The leading ten clones occupy roughly 2% of the sample.

The sequence joins TRBV9 to TRBJ2-1, with 8 bases aligning to TRBD2. The source of this sequence is a female donor with breast cancer. Sequenced input: tumor-infiltrating naive CD4+ T cells sorted from the breast tumor. The cell subset or site label here, explained by the study, means: naive CD4+ T cells, CD4+CD45RA+CD25-. DNA sequence: TGTGCCAGCAGCGTTAGTGGCGGGGGGAATAATTTGAATGAGCAGTTCTTC. Its protein reads: CASSVSGGGNNLNEQFF.